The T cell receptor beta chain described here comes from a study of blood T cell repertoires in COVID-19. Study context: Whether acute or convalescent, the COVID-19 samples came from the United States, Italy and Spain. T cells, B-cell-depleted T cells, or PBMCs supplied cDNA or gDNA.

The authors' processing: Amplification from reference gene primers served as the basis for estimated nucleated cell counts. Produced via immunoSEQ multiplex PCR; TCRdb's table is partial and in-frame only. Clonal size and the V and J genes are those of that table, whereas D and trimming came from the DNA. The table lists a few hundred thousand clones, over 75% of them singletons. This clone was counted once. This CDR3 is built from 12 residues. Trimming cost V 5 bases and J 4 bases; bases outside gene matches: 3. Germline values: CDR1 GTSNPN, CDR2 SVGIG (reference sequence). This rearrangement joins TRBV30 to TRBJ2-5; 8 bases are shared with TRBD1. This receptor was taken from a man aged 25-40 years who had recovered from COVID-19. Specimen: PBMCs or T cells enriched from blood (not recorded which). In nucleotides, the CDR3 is TGTGCCTGGGAAACAGGGGGAGAGACCCAGTACTTC. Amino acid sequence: CAWETGGETQYF.